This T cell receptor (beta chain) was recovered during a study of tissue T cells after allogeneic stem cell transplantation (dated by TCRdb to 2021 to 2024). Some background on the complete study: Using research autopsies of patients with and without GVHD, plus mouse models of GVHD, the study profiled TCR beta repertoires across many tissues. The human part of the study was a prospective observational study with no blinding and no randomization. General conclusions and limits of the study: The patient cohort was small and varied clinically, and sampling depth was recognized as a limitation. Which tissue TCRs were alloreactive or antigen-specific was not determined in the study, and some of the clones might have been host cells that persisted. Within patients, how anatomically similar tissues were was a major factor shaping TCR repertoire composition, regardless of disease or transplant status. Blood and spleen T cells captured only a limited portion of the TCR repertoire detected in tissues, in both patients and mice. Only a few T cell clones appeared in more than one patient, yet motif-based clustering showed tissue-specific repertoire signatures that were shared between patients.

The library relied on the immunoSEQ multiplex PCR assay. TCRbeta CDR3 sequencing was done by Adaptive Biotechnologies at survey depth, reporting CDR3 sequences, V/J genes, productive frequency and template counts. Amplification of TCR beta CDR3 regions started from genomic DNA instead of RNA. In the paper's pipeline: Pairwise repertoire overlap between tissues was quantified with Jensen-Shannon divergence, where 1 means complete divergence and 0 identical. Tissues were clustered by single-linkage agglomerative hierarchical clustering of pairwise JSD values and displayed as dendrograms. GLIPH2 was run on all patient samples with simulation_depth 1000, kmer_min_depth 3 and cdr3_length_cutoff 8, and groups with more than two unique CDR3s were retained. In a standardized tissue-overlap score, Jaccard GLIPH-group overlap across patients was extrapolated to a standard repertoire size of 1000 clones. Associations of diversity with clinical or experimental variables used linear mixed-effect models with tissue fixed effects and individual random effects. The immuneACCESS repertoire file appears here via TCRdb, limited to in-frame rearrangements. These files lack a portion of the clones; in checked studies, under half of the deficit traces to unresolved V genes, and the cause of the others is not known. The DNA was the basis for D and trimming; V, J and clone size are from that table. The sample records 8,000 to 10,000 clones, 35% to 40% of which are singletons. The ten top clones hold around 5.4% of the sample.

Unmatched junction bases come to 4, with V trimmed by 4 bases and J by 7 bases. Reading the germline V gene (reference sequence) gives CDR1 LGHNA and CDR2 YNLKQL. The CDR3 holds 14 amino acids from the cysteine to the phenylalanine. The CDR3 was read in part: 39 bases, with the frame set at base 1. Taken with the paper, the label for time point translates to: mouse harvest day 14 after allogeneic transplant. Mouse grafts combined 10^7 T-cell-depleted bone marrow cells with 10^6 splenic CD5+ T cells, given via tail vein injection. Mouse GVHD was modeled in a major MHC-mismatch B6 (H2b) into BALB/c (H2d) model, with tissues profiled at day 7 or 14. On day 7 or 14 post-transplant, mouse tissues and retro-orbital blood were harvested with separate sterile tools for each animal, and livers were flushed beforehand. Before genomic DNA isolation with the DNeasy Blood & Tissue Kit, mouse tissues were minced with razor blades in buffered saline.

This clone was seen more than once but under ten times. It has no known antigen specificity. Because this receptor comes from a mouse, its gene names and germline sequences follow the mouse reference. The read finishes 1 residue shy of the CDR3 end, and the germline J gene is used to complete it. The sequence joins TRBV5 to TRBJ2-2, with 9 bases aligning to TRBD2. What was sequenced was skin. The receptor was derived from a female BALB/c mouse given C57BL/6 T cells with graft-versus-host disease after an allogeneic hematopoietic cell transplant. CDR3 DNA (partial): TGTGCCAGCAGCCCCGGGACTGGGCTCGGGCAGCTCTAC. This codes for CASSPGTGLGQLY. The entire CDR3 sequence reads CASSPGTGLGQLYF.